One sample yielded the 18 T cell receptor beta chains listed below, sequenced in a study of cytomegalovirus exposure and HLA in healthy donors. PCR primers comprised 60 Vbeta and 13 Jbeta primers. Profiling relied on immunoSEQ multiplex PCR, and the TCRdb table lists in-frame clones only, not all of them. This table holds about 200,000 clones, roughly 80% found once. The sequencing input was PBMCs. These TCRs come from a woman aged 18-29 years in good health and CMV-seronegative.

The chain joins TRBV6-5 to TRBJ2-7; 10 positions agree with TRBD2. The V and J ends lost 2 bases and 6 bases, in that order; junction bases with no gene match: 4. Germline lookup yields CDR1 MNHEY and CDR2 SVGAGI. The CDR3 spans 14 residues. The CDR3 here is CASSYASGSSEQYF. In DNA, the CDR3 is TGTGCCAGCAGTTACGCTAGCGGGAGTAGCGAGCAGTACTTC.

V and J are TRBV25-1 and TRBJ1-6; 11 nucleotides match TRBD1. Trimming removed 4 bases from V and 14 bases from J; junction bases left unmatched: 7. The CDR3 is 14 amino acids. CDR1 and CDR2 from the germline V gene are MGHDK and SYGVNS. CDR3 in amino acids: CASSGRDRGGSLHF. The CDR3 bases are TGTGCCAGCAGTGGCCGGGACAGGGGGGGTTCCCTCCACTTT.

V usage is TRBV5-1 and J usage is TRBJ2-5; the match to TRBD2 covers 8 bases. The CDR3 loop spans 15 amino acids. Germline V gives CDR1 SGHRS, CDR2 YFSETQ. Trimming at V came to 0 bases and at J to 3 bases, leaving 4 bases not matched to a gene. The CDR3 nucleotides are TGCGCCAGCAGCTTGGGTAGCGGGACTGAAGAGACCCAGTACTTC. Protein sequence: CASSLGSGTEETQYF.

The rearrangement uses TRBV6-4 and TRBJ2-1; TRBD2 aligns across 7 bases. Trimming removed 3 bases from V and 8 bases from J; junction bases left unmatched: 4. The CDR3 extends over 13 amino acids. Germline V gene data show CDR1 as MRHNA and CDR2 as SNTAGT. CDR3 DNA: TGTGCCAGCAGTGAAGGGACTACTGATGAGCAGTTCTTC. Translation gives CASSEGTTDEQFF.

CDR3 sequence reads: CASSPTRVVSTEAFF. CDR3 bases: TGTGCCAGCTCACCAACCCGGGTGGTGAGCACTGAAGCTTTCTTT. V usage is TRBV18 and J usage is TRBJ1-1, with D uncertain. V shed 2 bases and J shed 4 bases, with 14 bases lying between them. CDR3 size: 15 residues. Germline V gene data show CDR1 as KGHSH and CDR2 as LQKENI.

The V call is TRBV2, the J call TRBJ1-2; 12 bases map to TRBD1. This CDR3 region has 13 residues. Germline V gives CDR1 SNHLY, CDR2 FYNNEI. V lost 9 bases and J lost 4; bases outside the gene matches: 3. The CDR3 DNA follows: TGTGCCAGTGGGGACAGGGGGCTCTATGGCTACACCTTC. Translated, it gives CASGDRGLYGYTF. Complete variable domain (other parts from reference TRBV2 and TRBJ1-2): EPEVTQTPSHQVTQMGQEVILRCVPISNHLYFYWYRQILGQKVEFLVSFYNNEISEKSEIFDDQFSVERPDGSNFTLKIRSTKLEDSAMYFCASGDRGLYGYTFGSGTRLTVV.

The chain links TRBV6-5 to TRBJ1-6; D gene unclear. The germline V gene has CDR1 MNHEY and CDR2 SVGAGI. The V end lost 0 bases, the J end lost 5 bases, and 11 bases lay between the germline ends. The CDR3 totals 16 residues. The chain's CDR3 is CASSYSLPINNSPLHF. The CDR3 DNA reads TGTGCCAGCAGTTACTCGCTACCTATTAATAATTCACCCCTCCACTTT.

The chain has TRBV7-8 and TRBJ2-7; D might be TRBD1 (5 bases). Germline CDR1 and CDR2: SGHVS and FQNEAQ. The CDR3 covers 14 residues. Trimming took off 3 bases at V and 4 bases at J, with 13 bases between the two ends. The CDR3 DNA reads as TGTGCCAGCAGCTTGGGTTTAGGGGAATACGAGCAGTACTTC. Protein product: CASSLGLGEYEQYF. Full variable domain (missing parts from reference TRBV7-8 and TRBJ2-7): GAGVSQSPRYKVAKRGQDVALRCDPISGHVSLFWYQQALGQGPEFLTYFQNEAQLDKSGLPSDRFFAERPEGSVSTLKIQRTQQEDSAVYLCASSLGLGEYEQYFGPGTRLTVT.

The gene calls are TRBV2 and TRBJ2-5, with D possibly TRBD1 on 5 matching bases. Deletions cut 1 base from V and 5 bases from J, with 14 bases between. CDR1 and CDR2 (germline): SNHLY, FYNNEI. CDR3 length: 15 residues. The CDR3 sequence: CASSEDRFLGETQYF. CDR3 sequence (DNA): TGTGCCAGCAGTGAAGACAGGTTCCTGGGGGAGACCCAGTACTTC. Using reference TRBV2 and TRBJ2-5 for the parts outside the CDR3, the full variable domain is EPEVTQTPSHQVTQMGQEVILRCVPISNHLYFYWYRQILGQKVEFLVSFYNNEISEKSEIFDDQFSVERPDGSNFTLKIRSTKLEDSAMYFCASSEDRFLGETQYFGPGTRLLVL.

V gene TRBV7-2 combines with J gene TRBJ2-1; perhaps TRBD2 as D (7 bases). This CDR3 comprises 15 residues. V shed 6 bases and J shed 9 bases, with 21 bases lying between them. CDR1 SGHTA and CDR2 FQGNSA come from the germline V gene. CDR3 DNA: TGTGCCAGCAGTTTCAGGGGCCCTAGCGGCCCTGAGCAGTTCTTC. Encoded protein: CASSFRGPSGPEQFF.

The chain recombines TRBV7-8 with TRBJ2-7; the D is unclear. CDR1 is SGHVS, CDR2 FQNEAQ, per germline. V was pared by 3 bases and J by 2 bases, with 8 bases between. CDR3 length equals 13 residues. This CDR3 reads CASSFGSAYEQYV. As DNA, the CDR3 is TGTGCCAGCAGCTTCGGGTCCGCCTACGAGCAGTACGTC.

This clone was seen just once. V is TRBV29-1 and J is TRBJ1-1, with D maybe TRBD1 (5 bases). The germline gives CDR1 SQVTM, CDR2 ANQGSEA. The CDR3 runs to 15 residues. Deletions cut 1 base from V and 8 bases from J, with 20 bases between. The CDR3 region is CSVEVGDSVGGEAFF. In DNA form, the CDR3 reads TGCAGCGTTGAAGTAGGTGACAGTGTAGGCGGAGAAGCTTTCTTT.

This clone was seen a single time. The chain couples TRBV7-9 to TRBJ2-1, with TRBD2 identical over 10 bases. Looked up from germline, CDR1 is SEHNR and CDR2 is FQNEAQ (reference sequence). The CDR3 consists of 16 residues. J lost 3 bases, V lost 3 bases, and 5 bases had no gene match. In DNA form, the CDR3 reads TGTGCCAGCAGCTTGGCCGGGACTAGCGTCTACAATGAGCAGTTCTTC. It translates to CASSLAGTSVYNEQFF. Using reference TRBV7-9 and TRBJ2-1 for the parts outside the CDR3, the full variable domain is DTGVSQNPRHKITKRGQNVTFRCDPISEHNRLYWYRQTLGQGPEFLTYFQNEAQLEKSRLLSDRFSAERPKGSFSTLEIQRTEQGDSAMYLCASSLAGTSVYNEQFFGPGTRLTVL.

The sample holds one count of this clone. The V gene is TRBV9, the J gene TRBJ2-5; 8 bases map to TRBD2. With the DNA end fitting TRBJ2-7 better, the J assignment may be wrong. The germline V gene has CDR1 SGDLS and CDR2 YYNGEE. This CDR3 has 17 residues. The CDR3 spells CASSHPRGGAGTYEQYF. CDR3 in DNA: TGTGCCAGCAGCCACCCCCGGGGGGGGGCGGGTACCTACGAGCAGTACTTC.

This chain links TRBV5-1 with TRBJ1-1; D is undetermined. V shed 1 base and J shed 4 bases, with 14 bases lying between them. CDR1 SGHRS and CDR2 YFSETQ come from the germline V gene. The CDR3 runs 15 residues. This chain's CDR3 is CASSLSVEGGTEAFF. For the CDR3, the DNA is TGCGCCAGCAGCTTGAGTGTTGAGGGAGGCACTGAAGCTTTCTTT.

This clone was seen only a few times. This chain links TRBV9 with TRBJ2-7; 12 bases are a match to TRBD2. V trimming: 2 bases; J trimming: 5 bases; junction bases outside the gene matches: 5. The CDR3 has 15 amino acids. Per the germline V gene, CDR1 is SGDLS and CDR2 is YYNGEE. The CDR3 here is CASSVTSGRTNEQYF. CDR3 in DNA: TGTGCCAGCAGCGTCACTAGCGGGAGGACTAACGAGCAGTACTTC.

This sequence joins TRBV28 and TRBJ1-1, with TRBD1 matching 8 bases. From germline, CDR1 is MDHEN and CDR2 SYDVKM. J lost 5 bases, V lost 3 bases, and 5 bases had no gene match. The CDR3 totals 14 residues. The CDR3 sequence is CASSFAGGKTEAFF. In DNA form, the CDR3 reads TGTGCCAGCAGTTTTGCAGGGGGCAAGACTGAAGCTTTCTTT.

This sequence joins TRBV18 and TRBJ2-7; 9 positions match TRBD2. With V trimmed by 1 base and J by 2 bases, 12 bases remained unmatched. This CDR3 is built from 18 residues. Per germline, CDR1 KGHSH and CDR2 LQKENI. The chain's CDR3 is CASSPLGWASGTTYEQYF. The CDR3 DNA reads as TGTGCCAGCTCACCACTAGGGTGGGCTAGCGGGACGACCTACGAGCAGTACTTC.